This passage covers 9 T cell receptor beta chains from one sample sequenced in a study of blood T cell repertoires in COVID-19. Clones were read by immunoSEQ multiplex PCR, and TCRdb kept only the in-frame ones, dropping some. The sample lists fewer than 650,000 clones; 70% to 90% were seen once. The sequencing input was peripheral blood. These receptors were collected from a woman between 45 and 65 years old with COVID-19, enrolled during active disease.

The V gene is TRBV27, the J gene TRBJ1-1; 7 positions match TRBD1. The V gene's germline CDR1 is MNHEY and CDR2 SMNVEV (reference sequence). The CDR3 has 13 residues. V was pared by 3 bases and J by 8 bases, with 6 bases of the junction left unmatched. The CDR3 nucleotides read TGTGCCAGCAGTTTGGGTGGGACAGCAGAAGCTTTCTTT. It encodes CASSLGGTAEAFF.

The V and J genes are TRBV7-9 and TRBJ1-1; a possible D gene is TRBD1 (5 bases). Per the germline V gene, CDR1 is SEHNR and CDR2 is FQNEAQ (reference sequence). Trimming removed 5 bases from V and 5 bases from J, with 15 bases in between. CDR3 size: 14 residues. CDR3 nucleotides: TGTGCCAGCAGCCCGCACCTGGAGGGGACTGAAGCTTTCTTT. The encoded protein is CASSPHLEGTEAFF.

The chain joins TRBV9 to TRBJ2-3, with 7 bases lining up with TRBD2. This CDR3 region has 18 residues. Per the germline V gene, CDR1 is SGDLS and CDR2 is YYNGEE. V was clipped by 3 bases and J by 1 base; unmatched bases: 14. The chain's CDR3 is CASSARTRSGLRTDTQYF. Written as DNA, the CDR3 is TGTGCCAGCAGCGCTCGGACTAGATCGGGCTTGCGCACAGATACGCAGTATTTT.

This chain links TRBV5-6 with TRBJ2-1, with unresolved D. Deletions cut 0 bases from V and 11 bases from J, with 12 bases between. The CDR3 has 13 residues. Germline V gene sequence: CDR1 SGHDT, CDR2 YYEEEE. The CDR3 loop is CASSLVDSTKQFF. The CDR3 DNA reads as TGTGCCAGCAGCTTGGTTGACTCCACAAAGCAGTTCTTC.

This chain joins TRBV18 and TRBJ1-2, with 7 bases lining up with TRBD1. V was pared by 0 bases and J by 5 bases, with 18 bases of the junction left unmatched. The CDR3 extends over 19 amino acids. Germline V CDR1 and CDR2: KGHSH, LQKENI. The DNA of the CDR3 is TGTGCCAGCTCACCACCGGGAAACAGGGGACCCCCCGGTTGGTATGGCTACACCTTC. Protein product: CASSPPGNRGPPGWYGYTF.

V gene TRBV11-2 combines with J gene TRBJ2-7; D is ambiguous. V was clipped by 8 bases and J by 6 bases, with 14 bases between them. Looked up from germline, CDR1 is SGHAT and CDR2 is FQNNGV. This CDR3 is built from 12 residues. The CDR3 sequence: CASGTVRLEQYF. The CDR3 nucleotides read TGTGCCAGCGGTACTGTGCGTCTCGAGCAGTACTTC.

A single count supports this clone. The genes are TRBV6-1 and TRBJ2-7, with 7 bases matching TRBD1. CDR1 and CDR2 from the germline V gene are MNHNS and SASEGT. V lost 2 bases to trimming and J lost 7 bases; unmatched junction nucleotides: 5. The CDR3 extends over 13 amino acids. In nucleotides, the CDR3 is TGTGCCAGCAGTGAATTAGGGGGCAAGGAGCAGTACTTC. Translating it yields CASSELGGKEQYF.

The rearrangement links TRBV30 to TRBJ2-2; D gene ambiguous. Trimming removed 2 bases from V and 0 bases from J, with 10 bases in between. Germline CDR1 and CDR2: GTSNPN and SVGIG (reference sequence). This CDR3 has 15 amino acids. CDR3 region: CAWSKRLSNTGELFF. The DNA of the CDR3 is TGTGCCTGGAGTAAGAGACTTTCGAACACCGGGGAGCTGTTTTTT.

This chain joins TRBV28 and TRBJ2-7, with a tentative D call TRBD2 (6 bases). V was trimmed by 1 base and J by 0 bases, leaving 13 bases between them. The CDR3 has 16 residues. Germline CDR1 MDHEN, CDR2 SYDVKM. CDR3 sequence: CASSLLGTLSSYEQYF. The CDR3 region has the DNA TGTGCCAGCAGTTTATTGGGGACTCTGAGCTCCTACGAGCAGTACTTC.